Following are 5 T cell receptor beta chains from one sample sequenced in a study of Graves' ophthalmopathy and Graves' hyperthyroidism. Transcripts of RNA were the source for amplifying TCR beta CDR3 regions. In the first round, RT-PCR was carried out with HTBI primers, and a multiplex PCR formed the second round. TCRdb fed the multiplex PCR reads into MiXCR, producing one record per CDR3 protein. The sample lists under 800,000 distinct CDR3 sequences, about a fifth occurring once. The sequenced material came from peripheral blood. These TCRs come from a woman under 30 with stable Graves' hyperthyroidism. Some clones in this sample may be carry-over from other donors' samples.

V and J are TRBV30 and TRBJ1-3, with D perhaps matching TRBD1 (5 bases). The length of the CDR3 is 13 residues. In germline, CDR1 is GTSNPN, CDR2 SVGIG (reference sequence). V dropped 4 bases and J dropped 0 bases, with 7 bases sitting between them. This chain's CDR3 is CAWTGVSGNTIYF. CDR3 in DNA: TGTGCCTGGACGGGGGTCTCTGGAAACACCATATATTTT.

The chain combines TRBV9 with TRBJ1-6; weak D call: TRBD1 (6 bases). From germline, CDR1 is SGDLS and CDR2 YYNGEE. V lost 1 base to trimming and J lost 8 bases, with 13 bases between them. The length of the CDR3 is 15 residues. Here the CDR3 DNA reads TGTGCCAGCAGCGTAACCCCCAGGGGTGATTCACCCCTCCACTTT. It codes for CASSVTPRGDSPLHF.

CDR3 protein: CASSQDVDSSNYGYTF. The CDR3 nucleotides read TGCGCCAGCAGCCAAGATGTGGACAGTTCTAACTATGGCTACACCTTC. This rearrangement joins TRBV4-3 to TRBJ1-2; weak D call: TRBD1 (6 bases). This CDR3 comprises 16 residues. The germline V gene encodes CDR1 LGHNA and CDR2 YSLEER. V lost 0 bases and J lost 0, with 11 bases in between.

V and J are TRBV12-3 or TRBV12-4 and TRBJ1-5; no clear D. The CDR3 covers 14 residues. With 3 bases removed from V and 4 bases from J, the gap between germline ends came to 10 bases. CDR3 bases: TGTGCCAGCAGTTTGAGGACCCCGAATCAGCCCCAGCATTTT. Encoded protein: CASSLRTPNQPQHF.

This clonotype was seen just once. The missing conserved phenylalanine or tryptophan at the end of this CDR3 makes a read error likely. For the CDR3, the DNA is TGTGCCAGCAGCCTGGACAGGTTTCAGCCCCAGCATTTG. This translates into CASSLDRFQPQHL. The gene calls are TRBV12-3 or TRBV12-4 and TRBJ1-5, with 7 positions matching TRBD1. J was trimmed by 6 bases and V by 6 bases; bases with no gene match: 5. This CDR3 has 13 amino acids.